This is a list of T cell receptor beta chains from one sample in a study of T cells in Graves' hyperthyroidism and ophthalmopathy. TCRdb used MiXCR to reprocess the multiplex PCR reads, holding one entry per CDR3 protein. The data show about 250,000 distinct CDR3 sequences, approximately 20% seen once. Sequencing was performed on blood. These receptors were collected from a man aged 30-40 years with Graves' ophthalmopathy. CDR3s include the opening cysteine and the closing phenylalanine or tryptophan. The D gene is left open where the match is weak. Expanded clones get a size class; other rows say once, few or many, or leave the size out.

v_call: TRBV11-3
d_call: -
clone_size: few
j_call: TRBJ1-5
cdr3_aa: CASSLFSGTPQHF
cdr3_nt: TGTGCCAGCAGTCTCTTCAGCGGAACGCCCCAGCATTTT

v_call: TRBV7-2
d_call: -
clone_size: many
j_call: TRBJ2-1
cdr3_aa: CASSPQLYNEQFF
cdr3_nt: TGTGCCAGCAGCCCGCAACTTTACAATGAGCAGTTCTTC

v_call: TRBV3-1
d_call: TRBD2
clone_size: -
j_call: TRBJ2-3
cdr3_aa: CASSQQSSGRYTDTQYF
cdr3_nt: TGTGCCAGCAGCCAGCAGAGTAGCGGGAGATACACAGATACGCAGTATTTT

v_call: TRBV3-1
d_call: TRBD2
clone_size: many
j_call: TRBJ2-7
cdr3_aa: CASSSFSGDPYEQYF
cdr3_nt: TGTGCCAGCAGCTCGTTTAGCGGGGACCCCTACGAGCAGTACTTC

v_call: TRBV5-1
d_call: -
clone_size: few
j_call: TRBJ1-5
cdr3_aa: CASSLDGQRNQPQHF
cdr3_nt: TGCGCCAGCAGCTTGGACGGGCAGCGAAATCAGCCCCAGCATTTT

v_call: TRBV3-1
d_call: -
clone_size: many
j_call: TRBJ2-5
cdr3_aa: CASSQDDWTQYF
cdr3_nt: TGTGCCAGCAGCCAAGATGATTGGACCCAGTACTTC

v_call: TRBV20-1
d_call: TRBD2
clone_size: many
j_call: TRBJ2-3
cdr3_aa: CSARDPPGLVTDTQYF
cdr3_nt: TGCAGTGCTAGAGATCCGCCGGGACTAGTAACAGATACGCAGTATTTT

v_call: TRBV19
d_call: -
clone_size: -
j_call: TRBJ2-3
cdr3_aa: CASQSMGTQYF
cdr3_nt: TGTGCCAGCCAATCCATGGGAACGCAGTATTTT

v_call: TRBV3-1
d_call: -
clone_size: many
j_call: TRBJ1-1
cdr3_aa: CASSSFYGTEAFF
cdr3_nt: TGTGCCAGCAGTTCCTTTTACGGGACGGAAGCTTTCTTT

v_call: TRBV5-6
d_call: -
clone_size: -
j_call: TRBJ2-7
cdr3_aa: CASSLQGLGSYEQYF
cdr3_nt: TGTGCCAGCAGCTTGCAGGGATTGGGCTCCTACGAGCAGTACTTC

v_call: TRBV7-8
d_call: -
clone_size: -
j_call: TRBJ1-1
cdr3_aa: CASSPGVTEAFF
cdr3_nt: TGTGCCAGCAGCCCAGGGGTTACTGAAGCTTTCTTT

v_call: TRBV7-9
d_call: TRBD2
clone_size: few
j_call: TRBJ2-5
cdr3_aa: CASSVVAGIQETQYF
cdr3_nt: TGTGCCAGCAGCGTTGTAGCGGGTATACAAGAGACCCAGTACTTC

v_call: TRBV9
d_call: TRBD2
clone_size: -
j_call: TRBJ2-1
cdr3_aa: CASSVWASGGNEQFF
cdr3_nt: TGTGCCAGCAGCGTATGGGCTAGCGGGGGGAATGAGCAGTTCTTC

v_call: TRBV20-1
d_call: -
clone_size: many
j_call: TRBJ2-1
cdr3_aa: CSARDPRQDNEQFF
cdr3_nt: TGCAGTGCTAGAGATCCGAGACAGGACAATGAGCAGTTCTTC

v_call: TRBV6-1
d_call: -
clone_size: -
j_call: TRBJ1-1
cdr3_aa: CASNFQGVLNTEAFF
cdr3_nt: TGTGCCAGCAATTTCCAGGGTGTCTTGAACACTGAAGCTTTCTTT

v_call: TRBV5-1
d_call: TRBD1
clone_size: many
j_call: TRBJ2-7
cdr3_aa: CASSLAGQGIYEQYF
cdr3_nt: TGCGCCAGCAGCTTGGCGGGACAGGGAATCTACGAGCAGTACTTC

v_call: TRBV27
d_call: TRBD1
clone_size: -
j_call: TRBJ1-2
cdr3_aa: CASSLGQSPGGYTF
cdr3_nt: TGTGCCAGCAGTTTGGGACAGTCGCCTGGTGGCTACACCTTC

v_call: TRBV10-3
d_call: -
clone_size: few
j_call: TRBJ2-5
cdr3_aa: CAITPGSQETQYF
cdr3_nt: TGTGCCATCACTCCCGGGTCCCAAGAGACCCAGTACTTC

v_call: TRBV2
d_call: -
clone_size: many
j_call: TRBJ2-5
cdr3_aa: CASAPHWGEKETQYF
cdr3_nt: TGTGCCAGCGCCCCCCACTGGGGGGAGAAAGAGACCCAGTACTTC

v_call: TRBV3-1
d_call: -
clone_size: many
j_call: TRBJ2-7
cdr3_aa: CASSQDRGYEQYF
cdr3_nt: TGTGCCAGCAGCCAAGATCGGGGCTACGAGCAGTACTTC

v_call: TRBV27
d_call: -
clone_size: many
j_call: TRBJ2-1
cdr3_aa: CASSSVTGTSKYNEQFF
cdr3_nt: TGTGCCAGCAGTTCAGTCACAGGGACTTCGAAGTACAATGAGCAGTTCTTC

v_call: TRBV19
d_call: -
clone_size: -
j_call: TRBJ1-5
cdr3_aa: CASSIGVEQGRSNQPQHF
cdr3_nt: TGTGCCAGTAGTATCGGGGTAGAGCAGGGACGCAGCAATCAGCCCCAGCATTTT

v_call: TRBV5-1
d_call: -
clone_size: few
j_call: TRBJ2-5
cdr3_aa: CASSPRGGIETQYF
cdr3_nt: TGCGCCAGCAGTCCGAGGGGGGGCATCGAGACCCAGTACTTC

v_call: TRBV18
d_call: -
clone_size: few
j_call: TRBJ2-7
cdr3_aa: CASSRDRSSYEQYF
cdr3_nt: TGTGCCAGCTCACGCGACAGGTCCTCCTACGAGCAGTACTTC

v_call: TRBV24-1
d_call: -
clone_size: -
j_call: TRBJ2-2
cdr3_aa: CATSVDRDTTGELFF
cdr3_nt: TGTGCCACCAGTGTTGATCGGGACACCACCGGGGAGCTGTTTTTT

v_call: TRBV5-5
d_call: -
clone_size: once
j_call: TRBJ2-1
cdr3_aa: CASSLVAGQPAYNEQFF
cdr3_nt: TGTGCCAGCAGCTTGGTTGCGGGACAGCCAGCCTACAATGAGCAGTTCTTC

v_call: TRBV7-8
d_call: TRBD1
clone_size: -
j_call: TRBJ1-5
cdr3_aa: CASSSRAGGRNNQPQHF
cdr3_nt: TGTGCCAGCAGCTCCCGCGCAGGGGGTCGGAACAATCAGCCCCAGCATTTT